These 12 T cell receptor beta chains were sequenced from one sample in a study of OX40 agonist ivuxolimab in advanced cancers. Measured with immunoSEQ multiplex PCR; TCRdb has only the in-frame clones, and not every one. The sample holds 70,000 or so clones, 80% to 85% seen once. This specimen consisted of CD4+ or CD8+ T cells sorted from blood, obtained in a trial of the OX40 agonist ivuxolimab. The origin of the receptors is an adult with an advanced solid tumor such as melanoma, head and neck, liver or kidney cancer.

V is TRBV5-4 and J is TRBJ2-2; a weak D match, TRBD1 (6 bases). Trimming removed 0 bases from V and 5 bases from J, with 14 bases in between. Germline CDR1 SGHNT, CDR2 YYREEE (reference sequence). This CDR3 contains 16 residues. The CDR3 protein is CASSLVGTRGTGELFF. The CDR3 DNA reads as TGTGCCAGCAGCTTGGTCGGGACAAGAGGGACCGGGGAGCTGTTTTTT.

The V gene is TRBV29-1, the J gene TRBJ2-5; D is ambiguous. Germline assignment: CDR1 SQVTM and CDR2 ANQGSEA. The CDR3 has 11 amino acids. Trimming removed 5 bases at V and 2 bases at J, with 6 bases between. The CDR3 DNA is TGCAGCGTTCTTGGACAAGAGACCCAGTACTTC. It translates to CSVLGQETQYF.

The chain has TRBV28 and TRBJ2-3; TRBD2 aligns across 9 bases. Germline assignment: CDR1 MDHEN and CDR2 SYDVKM. V lost 6 bases and J lost 5; bases outside the gene matches: 9. The CDR3 has 15 residues. This chain's CDR3 is CASRPLEREVDTQYF. In DNA, the CDR3 is TGTGCCAGCAGGCCGCTGGAGCGGGAGGTAGATACGCAGTATTTT.

The gene calls are TRBV7-8 and TRBJ1-5; D not resolved. The V gene lost 5 bases and the J gene lost 2 bases, with 10 bases spanning the gap. Germline CDR1 is SGHVS and CDR2 is FQNEAQ. CDR3 size: 14 residues. DNA for the CDR3: TGTGCCAGCAGCACTGGGAATGGCAATCAGCCCCAGCATTTT. It encodes CASSTGNGNQPQHF.

The rearrangement links TRBV13 to TRBJ2-7; 8 positions match TRBD1. The length of the CDR3 is 14 residues. V lost 2 bases to trimming and J lost 5 bases; unmatched junction nucleotides: 5. CDR1 and CDR2 (germline): PRHDT, FYEKMQ (reference sequence). DNA for the CDR3: TGTGCCAGCAGCTTATCCTCAGGGGGCGACGAGCAGTACTTC. This codes for CASSLSSGGDEQYF.

The chain recombines TRBV4-3 with TRBJ2-3, with no clear D. The V and J ends lost 3 bases and 0 bases respectively, with 7 bases between them. Looked up from germline, CDR1 is LGHNA and CDR2 is YSLEER. This CDR3 is 14 amino acids long. Here the CDR3 reads CASSHLLSTDTQYF. The CDR3 DNA reads TGCGCCAGCAGCCACTTGCTGAGCACAGATACGCAGTATTTT.

In its sample, this clone was seen once. J is TRBJ2-7 and V is TRBV5-4; tentatively, D is TRBD2 (5 bases). Per germline, CDR1 SGHNT and CDR2 YYREEE (reference sequence). V was clipped by 4 bases and J by 6 bases, with 20 bases between them. This CDR3 region has 15 residues. The CDR3, as DNA: TGTGCCAGCAGCCCATTCGTGGGAGCCGTTCCCGAGCAGTACTTC. Translating it yields CASSPFVGAVPEQYF.

The chain is built from TRBV7-2 and TRBJ2-3; D may match TRBD1 or TRBD2 (5 bases each). Germline V gene lookup returns CDR1 SGHTA and CDR2 FQGNSA. The length of the CDR3 is 16 residues. Trimming removed 4 bases from V and 1 base from J, with 15 bases in between. DNA of the CDR3: TGTGCCAGCAGCTCCCCCCCGGGACGCCGCACAGATACGCAGTATTTT. Protein product: CASSSPPGRRTDTQYF.

The chain is built from TRBV15 and TRBJ1-2, with D tentatively TRBD1 (5 bases). CDR3 length: 16 residues. CDR1 is LNHNV, CDR2 YYDKDF, per germline (reference sequence). V was trimmed by 0 bases and J by 6 bases, leaving 17 bases between them. The CDR3 DNA reads TGTGCCACCAGCAGAGATCCTGCAGGGCAGGGAAATGGCTACACCTTC. This sequence encodes CATSRDPAGQGNGYTF. Complete variable domain (other parts from reference TRBV15 and TRBJ1-2): DAMVIQNPRYQVTQFGKPVTLSCSQTLNHNVMYWYQQKSSQAPKLLFHYYDKDFNNEADTPDNFQSRRPNTSFCFLDIRSPGLGDTAMYLCATSRDPAGQGNGYTFGSGTRLTVV.

The chain has TRBV2 and TRBJ2-3; no definite D call. The CDR3 has 12 residues. V was clipped by 0 bases and J by 4 bases, with 2 bases between them. CDR1 and CDR2 from the germline V gene are SNHLY and FYNNEI. This CDR3 is CASSEAADTQYF. The CDR3 DNA reads as TGTGCCAGCAGTGAAGCTGCAGATACGCAGTATTTT.

The chain joins TRBV30 to TRBJ2-7; D might be TRBD1 (5 bases). V was shortened by 4 bases and J by 0 bases, with 16 bases between the two germline ends. The V gene's germline CDR1 is GTSNPN and CDR2 SVGIG (reference sequence). This CDR3 has 15 amino acids. The CDR3 DNA reads TGTGCCTGGACAACGGGTAGGGGCTTCTCCTACGAGCAGTACTTC. Translating it yields CAWTTGRGFSYEQYF.

The V call is TRBV28, the J call TRBJ2-3, with TRBD2 matching 11 bases. The CDR3 runs 16 residues. Trimming at V came to 5 bases and at J to 0 bases, leaving 4 bases not matched to a gene. Germline CDR1 reads MDHEN; CDR2 reads SYDVKM. CDR3 DNA: TGTGCCAGCAGTACGACTAGCGGGGAGAGCACAGATACGCAGTATTTT. It encodes CASSTTSGESTDTQYF.